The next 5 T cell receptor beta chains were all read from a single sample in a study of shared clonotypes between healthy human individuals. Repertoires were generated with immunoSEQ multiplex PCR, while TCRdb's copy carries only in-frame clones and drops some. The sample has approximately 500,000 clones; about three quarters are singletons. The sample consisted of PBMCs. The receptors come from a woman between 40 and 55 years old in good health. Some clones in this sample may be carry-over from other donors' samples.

CDR3 nucleotide sequence: TGTGCCTGGAGTAGCGGGAGATCAGATACGCAGTATTTT. Translation gives CAWSSGRSDTQYF. The rearrangement joins TRBV30 to TRBJ2-3; 8 bases map to TRBD2. The CDR3 sequence is 13 residues long. CDR1 is GTSNPN, CDR2 SVGIG, per germline (reference sequence). V dropped 2 bases and J dropped 4; count of bases not matched to a gene: 2.

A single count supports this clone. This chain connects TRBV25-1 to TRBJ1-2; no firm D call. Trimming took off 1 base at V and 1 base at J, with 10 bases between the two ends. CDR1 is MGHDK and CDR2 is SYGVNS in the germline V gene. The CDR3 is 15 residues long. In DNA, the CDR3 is TGTGCCAGCAGTGAATCACAGTCGCTTAACTATGGCTACACCTTC. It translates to CASSESQSLNYGYTF.

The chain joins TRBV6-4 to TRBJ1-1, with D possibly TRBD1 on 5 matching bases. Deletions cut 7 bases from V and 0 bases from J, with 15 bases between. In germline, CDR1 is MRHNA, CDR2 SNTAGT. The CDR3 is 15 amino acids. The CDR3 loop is CASKGKGRMNTEAFF. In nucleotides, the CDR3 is TGTGCCAGCAAGGGTAAGGGACGGATGAACACTGAAGCTTTCTTT.

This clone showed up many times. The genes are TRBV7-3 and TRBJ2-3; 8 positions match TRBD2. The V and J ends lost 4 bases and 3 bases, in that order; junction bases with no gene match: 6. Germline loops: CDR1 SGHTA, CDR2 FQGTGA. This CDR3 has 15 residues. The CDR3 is CASSSGTSRTDTQYF. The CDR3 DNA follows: TGTGCCAGCAGCTCCGGGACTAGTCGGACAGATACGCAGTATTTT.

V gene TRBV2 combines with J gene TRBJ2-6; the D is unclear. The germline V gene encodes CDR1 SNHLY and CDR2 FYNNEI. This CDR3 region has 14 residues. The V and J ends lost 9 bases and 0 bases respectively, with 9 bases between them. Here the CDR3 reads CASIMGSGANVLTF. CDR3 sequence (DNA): TGTGCCAGTATTATGGGCTCTGGGGCCAACGTCCTGACTTTC.